Below, one T cell receptor (beta chain) is given with its context. The data are from a study of blood T cell repertoires in COVID-19. Background on the study: Sources were T cells, B-cell-depleted T cells, or PBMCs; the material itself was cDNA or gDNA.

The authors' processing: By means of reference gene primer amplification, nucleated cell counts were estimated. Method: immunoSEQ multiplex PCR; TCRdb's copy keeps in-frame clones and lacks some. The V and J calls and clone size were taken over from that table, and D and trimming were inferred from the DNA. This sample has a few hundred thousand clones, with 84% found just once. V dropped 3 bases and J dropped 10; count of bases not matched to a gene: 2. Germline values: CDR1 LNHDA, CDR2 SQIVND (reference sequence). The CDR3 is made up of 12 amino acids. The chain joins TRBV19 to TRBJ1-4, with 7 bases aligning to TRBD1. The material sequenced was peripheral blood. This receptor was identified in a woman in her thirties or forties who had recovered from COVID-19. DNA for the CDR3: TGTGCCAGTAGTATCGGACAGGCAAAACTGTTTTTT. Residues: CASSIGQAKLFF.